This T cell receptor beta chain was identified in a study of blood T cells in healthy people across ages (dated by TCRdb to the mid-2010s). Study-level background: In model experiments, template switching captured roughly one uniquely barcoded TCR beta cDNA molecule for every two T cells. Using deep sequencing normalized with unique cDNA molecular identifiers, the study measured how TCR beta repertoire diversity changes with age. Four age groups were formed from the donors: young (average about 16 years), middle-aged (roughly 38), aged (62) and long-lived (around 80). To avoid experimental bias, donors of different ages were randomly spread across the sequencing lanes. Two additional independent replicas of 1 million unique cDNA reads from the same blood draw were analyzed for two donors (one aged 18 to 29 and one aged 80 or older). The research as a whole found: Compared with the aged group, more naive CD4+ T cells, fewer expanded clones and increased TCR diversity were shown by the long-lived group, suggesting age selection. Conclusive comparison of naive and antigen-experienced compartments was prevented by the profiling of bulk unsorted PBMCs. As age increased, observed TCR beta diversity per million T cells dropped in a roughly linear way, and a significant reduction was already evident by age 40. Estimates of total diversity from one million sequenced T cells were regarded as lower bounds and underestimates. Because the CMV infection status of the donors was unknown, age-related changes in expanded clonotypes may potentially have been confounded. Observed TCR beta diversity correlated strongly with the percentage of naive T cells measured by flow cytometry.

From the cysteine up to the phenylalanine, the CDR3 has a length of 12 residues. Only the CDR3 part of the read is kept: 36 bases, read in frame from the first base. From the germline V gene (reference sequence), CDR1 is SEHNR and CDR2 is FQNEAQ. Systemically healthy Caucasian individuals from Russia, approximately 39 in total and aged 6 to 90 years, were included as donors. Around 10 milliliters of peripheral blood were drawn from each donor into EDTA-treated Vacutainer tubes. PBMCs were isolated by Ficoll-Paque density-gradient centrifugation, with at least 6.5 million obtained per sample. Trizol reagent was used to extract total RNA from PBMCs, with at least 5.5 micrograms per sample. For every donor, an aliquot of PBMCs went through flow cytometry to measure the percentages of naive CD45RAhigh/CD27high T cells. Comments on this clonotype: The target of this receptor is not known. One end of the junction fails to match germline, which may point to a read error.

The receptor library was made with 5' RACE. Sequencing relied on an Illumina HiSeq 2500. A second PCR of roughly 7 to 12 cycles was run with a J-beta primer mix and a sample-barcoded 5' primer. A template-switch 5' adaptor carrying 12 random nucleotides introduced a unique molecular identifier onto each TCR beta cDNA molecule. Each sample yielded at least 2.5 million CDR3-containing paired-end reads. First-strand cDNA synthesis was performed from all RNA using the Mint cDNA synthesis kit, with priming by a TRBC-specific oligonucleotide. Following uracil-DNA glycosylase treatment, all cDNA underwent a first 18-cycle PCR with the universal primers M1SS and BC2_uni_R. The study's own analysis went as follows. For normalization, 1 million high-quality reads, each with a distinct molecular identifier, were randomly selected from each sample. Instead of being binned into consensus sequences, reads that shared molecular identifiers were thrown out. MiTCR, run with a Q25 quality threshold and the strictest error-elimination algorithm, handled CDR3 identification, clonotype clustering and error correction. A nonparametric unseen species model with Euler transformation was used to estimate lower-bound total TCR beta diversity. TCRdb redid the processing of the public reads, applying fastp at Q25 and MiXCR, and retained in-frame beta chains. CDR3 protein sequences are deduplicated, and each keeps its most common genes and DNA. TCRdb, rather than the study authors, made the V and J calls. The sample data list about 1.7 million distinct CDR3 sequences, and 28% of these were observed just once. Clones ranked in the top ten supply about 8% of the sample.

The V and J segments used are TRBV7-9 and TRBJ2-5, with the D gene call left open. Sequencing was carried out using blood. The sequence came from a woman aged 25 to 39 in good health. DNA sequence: TGTGCCGGCAGCTTAACCCAAGAGACCCAGTACTTC. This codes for CAGSLTQETQYF.